Below are 13 T cell receptor beta chains sequenced from a single sample in a study of blood T cell repertoires in COVID-19 (dated by TCRdb to about 2020). Library preparation employed the immunoSEQ multiplex PCR assay. Not all clones reach the TCRdb copy of this immuneACCESS table, which keeps in-frame sequences only. Checked studies attribute under half of the gap to unresolved V genes and leave the rest unexplained. Here the sample has fewer than 250,000 clones; around 90% occur a single time. The top ten clonotypes cover approximately 3.5% of the sample. The sequenced material came from PBMCs or T cells enriched from blood (not recorded which). The source of these receptors is a woman in her twenties or thirties who had been exposed to COVID-19.

This chain connects TRBV7-3 to TRBJ2-1; the D gene is possibly TRBD2 (5 bases). The V gene's germline CDR1 is SGHTA and CDR2 FQGTGA. V was clipped by 5 bases and J by 7 bases, with 12 bases between them. The CDR3 runs 13 residues. CDR3 DNA: TGTGCCAGCAGCGACCAACTAGTGAATGAGCAGTTCTTC. Amino acids: CASSDQLVNEQFF.

This chain links TRBV30 with TRBJ1-2; 8 nucleotides match TRBD1. CDR1 GTSNPN and CDR2 SVGIG come from the germline V gene (reference sequence). The CDR3 spans 13 residues. The V segment lost 2 bases and the J segment 7 bases; nucleotides outside the gene matches: 6. The DNA for the CDR3 is TGTGCCTGGAGTCCACAGGGGGTGAGTGGCTACACCTTC. It encodes CAWSPQGVSGYTF.

The gene calls are TRBV9 and TRBJ2-7; 13 bases map to TRBD2. The CDR3 runs to 18 residues. Germline CDR1 and CDR2: SGDLS and YYNGEE. After removal of 5 bases from V and 1 base from J, the junction contained 12 bases not matched to a gene. The CDR3 DNA reads as TGTGCCAGCAGTCCCGGACTAGCGGGAGAGTTTTGGTCCTACGAGCAGTACTTC. As protein: CASSPGLAGEFWSYEQYF.

About this clone itself: The junction departs from germline at one end; a sequencing error may be responsible. This chain connects TRBV11-2 to TRBJ2-2; 9 bases are shared with TRBD2. The CDR3 loop spans 18 amino acids. Germline V gene data show CDR1 as SGHAT and CDR2 as FQNNGV. The CDR3 DNA is TGTGCCAGCAGCTACCCGCGGGGTGGACTAGCGAAGACCGGGGAGCTGTTTTTT. As protein: CASSYPRGGLAKTGELFF.

V usage is TRBV19 and J usage is TRBJ2-3; D unresolved. CDR1 is LNHDA and CDR2 is SQIVND in the germline V gene (reference sequence). The ends were cut back, 5 bases at V and 4 bases at J, with 7 bases in the middle. This CDR3 is built from 12 residues. The CDR3 spells CASSAEPDTQYF. The CDR3 DNA reads as TGTGCCAGTAGTGCAGAACCAGATACGCAGTATTTT. Looking up the rest from reference TRBV19 and TRBJ2-3 gives the full variable domain: DGGITQSPKYLFRKEGQNVTLSCEQNLNHDAMYWYRQDPGQGLRLIYYSQIVNDFQKGDIAEGYSVSREKKESFPLTVTSAQKNPTAFYLCASSAEPDTQYFGPGTRLTVL.

The rearrangement joins TRBV11-3 to TRBJ2-1, with TRBD1 as a possible D gene (6 bases). The V gene's germline CDR1 is SGHNT and CDR2 YENEEA. The CDR3 has 15 amino acids. V lost 3 bases and J 3 bases, leaving 12 bases between the germline ends. The CDR3 DNA follows: TGTGCCAGCAGCTTTTTTTCGACAGGCTACAATGAGCAGTTCTTC. Translation gives CASSFFSTGYNEQFF.

V gene TRBV7-3 combines with J gene TRBJ1-3, with TRBD1 matching over 7 bases. The junction had 25 bases not matched to a gene; V was cut back by 6 bases and J by 2 bases. CDR1 and CDR2 from the germline V gene are SGHTA and FQGTGA. This CDR3 is 21 amino acids long. CDR3: CASSRHQQRPGQITTGNTIYF. DNA for the CDR3: TGTGCCAGCAGTAGACACCAGCAGCGTCCGGGACAGATAACAACTGGAAACACCATATATTTT.

The V gene is TRBV6-4, the J gene TRBJ2-3; D is perhaps TRBD2 (5 bases). The germline gives CDR1 MRHNA, CDR2 SNTAGT. The CDR3 is made up of 14 amino acids. The ends were cut back, 6 bases at V and 4 bases at J, with 14 bases in the middle. The CDR3 DNA sequence: TGTGCCAGCAGCGCCGGGAAGGGCGCAGATACGCAGTATTTT. It encodes CASSAGKGADTQYF.

The CDR3 region is CASIRDRVNTEAFF. The CDR3 bases are TGCGCCAGCATACGGGACAGGGTGAACACTGAAGCTTTCTTT. V is TRBV5-1 and J is TRBJ1-1; the match to TRBD1 covers 9 bases. The CDR3 loop spans 14 amino acids. Looked up from germline, CDR1 is SGHRS and CDR2 is YFSETQ. V shed 6 bases and J 0 bases; nucleotides not matched to a gene: 3.

The genes are TRBV3-1 (or the pseudogene TRBV3-2) and TRBJ1-1, with D perhaps TRBD1 (6 bases). The germline V gene has CDR1 LGHDT and CDR2 YNNKEL (reference sequence). The CDR3 runs to 12 residues. Trimming removed 2 bases from V and 8 bases from J, with 9 bases in between. CDR3 loop: CASSQQGLEAFF. For the CDR3, the DNA is TGTGCCAGCAGCCAACAGGGGTTAGAAGCTTTCTTT.

The chain has TRBV28 and TRBJ2-7, with 12 bases aligning to TRBD1. CDR1 and CDR2 (germline): MDHEN, SYDVKM. V was pared by 6 bases and J by 3 bases, with 9 bases of the junction left unmatched. The CDR3 totals 16 residues. CDR3: CASRPAGTGGYYEQYF. In nucleotides, the CDR3 is TGTGCCAGCAGACCTGCCGGGACAGGGGGCTACTACGAGCAGTACTTC.

The V gene is TRBV5-4, the J gene TRBJ2-3; D unresolved. Trimming pared 3 bases from V and 2 bases from J, leaving 10 bases between. The CDR3 covers 14 residues. Per germline, CDR1 SGHNT and CDR2 YYREEE (reference sequence). DNA of the CDR3: TGTGCCAGCAGCTCCCGACTCTTCACAGATACGCAGTATTTT. Protein sequence: CASSSRLFTDTQYF. The complete variable domain, with remaining parts taken from reference TRBV5-4 and TRBJ2-3, reads ETGVTQSPTHLIKTRGQQVTLRCSSQSGHNTVSWYQQALGQGPQFIFQYYREEENGRGNFPPRFSGLQFPNYSSELNVNALELDDSALYLCASSSRLFTDTQYFGPGTRLTVL.

This sequence joins TRBV2 and TRBJ2-1, with D maybe TRBD2 (6 bases). The germline V gene encodes CDR1 SNHLY and CDR2 FYNNEI. V was shortened by 8 bases and J by 10 bases, with 12 bases between the two germline ends. The CDR3 spans 11 residues. The CDR3 sequence: CASGAGWEQFF. As DNA, the CDR3 is TGTGCCAGCGGGGCGGGATGGGAGCAGTTCTTC.